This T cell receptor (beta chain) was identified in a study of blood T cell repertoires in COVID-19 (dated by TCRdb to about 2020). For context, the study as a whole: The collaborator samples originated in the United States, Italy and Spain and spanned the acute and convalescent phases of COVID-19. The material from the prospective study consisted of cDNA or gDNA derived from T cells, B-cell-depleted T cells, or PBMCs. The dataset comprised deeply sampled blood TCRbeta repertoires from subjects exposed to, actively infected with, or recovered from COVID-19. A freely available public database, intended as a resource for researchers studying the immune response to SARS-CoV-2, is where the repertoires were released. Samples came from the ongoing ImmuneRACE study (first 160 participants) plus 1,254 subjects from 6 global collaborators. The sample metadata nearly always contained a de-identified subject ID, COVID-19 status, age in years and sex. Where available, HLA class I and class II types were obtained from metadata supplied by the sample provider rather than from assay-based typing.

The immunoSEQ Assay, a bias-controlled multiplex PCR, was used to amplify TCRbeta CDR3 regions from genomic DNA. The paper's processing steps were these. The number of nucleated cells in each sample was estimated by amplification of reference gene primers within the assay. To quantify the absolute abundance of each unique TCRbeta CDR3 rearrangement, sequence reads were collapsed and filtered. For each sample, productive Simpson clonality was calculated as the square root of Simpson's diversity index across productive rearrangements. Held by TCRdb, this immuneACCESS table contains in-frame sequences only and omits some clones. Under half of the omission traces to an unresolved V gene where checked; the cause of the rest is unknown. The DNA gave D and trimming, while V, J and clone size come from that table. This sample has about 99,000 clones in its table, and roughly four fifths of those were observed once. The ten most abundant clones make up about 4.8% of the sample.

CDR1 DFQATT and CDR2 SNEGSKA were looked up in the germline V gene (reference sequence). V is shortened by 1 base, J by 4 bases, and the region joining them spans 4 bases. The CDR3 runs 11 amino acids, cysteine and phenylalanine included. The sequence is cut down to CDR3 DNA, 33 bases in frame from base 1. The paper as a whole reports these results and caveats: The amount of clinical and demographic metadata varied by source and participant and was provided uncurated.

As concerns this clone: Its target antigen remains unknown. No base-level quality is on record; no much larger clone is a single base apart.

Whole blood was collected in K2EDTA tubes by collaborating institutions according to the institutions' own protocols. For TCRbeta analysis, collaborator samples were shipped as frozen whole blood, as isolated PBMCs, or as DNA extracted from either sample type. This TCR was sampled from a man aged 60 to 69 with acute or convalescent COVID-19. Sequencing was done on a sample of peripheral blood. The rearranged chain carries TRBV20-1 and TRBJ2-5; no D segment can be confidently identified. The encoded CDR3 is CSARVIETQYF. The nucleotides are TGCAGTGCTAGAGTTATAGAGACCCAGTACTTC.